Listed below are T cell receptor beta chains from one sample, sequenced in a study of control samples from healthy donors and cancer patients. Data came from immunoSEQ multiplex PCR; TCRdb stores just in-frame clones and leaves some out. Altogether around 70,000 clones are present, around 90% being singletons, with the ten largest covering roughly a tenth. Sequencing was done on a sample of PBMCs. The receptors derive from a woman in her forties or fifties with colorectal cancer. Both conserved end residues are part of each CDR3. D genes are given only for firm matches.

>TRBD1|TRBJ2-3|TRBV19
TGTGCCAGTAGTCTAATCGGACAGGCCAGCACAGATACGCAGTATTTT
CASSLIGQASTDTQYF
>TRBD1|TRBJ1-1|TRBV4-1
TGCGCCAGCAGCAAGTTAACAGGGGGCGCGAGGGCTGAAGCTTTCTTT
CASSKLTGGARAEAFF
>.|TRBJ1-2|TRBV28
TGTGCCAGCAGTTTATCTGGCCCCTATGGCTACACCTTC
CASSLSGPYGYTF
>.|TRBJ1-5|TRBV6-6
TGTGCCAGCACCTATGGAGGCACCCTTAGCAATCAGCCCCAGCATTTT
CASTYGGTLSNQPQHF
>.|TRBJ1-4|TRBV6-5
TGTGCCAGCAGTTACGGAAGGGCGGATGAAAAACTGTTTTTT
CASSYGRADEKLFF
>TRBD1|TRBJ1-5|TRBV30
TGTGCCTGGAAGGCCCGGACAGGACAAATGCCGCATTTT
CAWKARTGQMPHF
>TRBD2|TRBJ2-3|TRBV3-1/TRBV3-2
TGTGCCAGCAGCCAAGAACTTAGCGGGGGGGCCAATACGCAGTATTTT
CASSQELSGGANTQYF
>TRBD1|TRBJ1-2|TRBV27
TGTGCCAGCAGTTTACCAGGGGGGTATGGCTACACCTTC
CASSLPGGYGYTF
>.|TRBJ2-1|TRBV9
TGTGCCAGCAGCCTAGAGGGGGCCTACAATGAGCAGTTCTTC
CASSLEGAYNEQFF
>.|TRBJ2-4|TRBV7-3
TGTGCCAGCAGCTTAGGACTCGGAAGCATTCAGTACTTC
CASSLGLGSIQYF
>.|TRBJ1-5|TRBV28
TGTGCCAGCAGTTTGCCAGGGCTTAATCAGCCCCAGCATTTT
CASSLPGLNQPQHF